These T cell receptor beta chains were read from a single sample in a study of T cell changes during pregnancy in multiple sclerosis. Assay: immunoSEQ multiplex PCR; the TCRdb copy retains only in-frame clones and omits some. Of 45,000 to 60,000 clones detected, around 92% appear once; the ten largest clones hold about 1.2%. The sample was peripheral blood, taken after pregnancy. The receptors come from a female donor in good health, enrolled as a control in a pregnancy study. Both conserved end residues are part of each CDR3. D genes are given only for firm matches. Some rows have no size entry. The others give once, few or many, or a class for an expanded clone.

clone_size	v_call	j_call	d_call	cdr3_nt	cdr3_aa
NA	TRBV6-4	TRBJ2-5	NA	TGTGCCAGCAGTAAGGACTACGGAGAGACCCAGTACTTC	CASSKDYGETQYF
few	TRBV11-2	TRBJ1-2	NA	TGTGCCAGCAGCTTAGATCTCCTCGGTGGCTACACCTTC	CASSLDLLGGYTF
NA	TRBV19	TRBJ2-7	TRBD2	TGTGCCAGTAGTATAGAAACCGGTGCGCGGACTAGCGGGGCCTACTCCTACGAGCAGTACTTC	CASSIETGARTSGAYSYEQYF
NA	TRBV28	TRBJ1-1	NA	TGTGCCAGCAGTTTCAGACTGAAGAACACTGAAGCTTTCTTT	CASSFRLKNTEAFF
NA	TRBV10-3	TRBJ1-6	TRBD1	TGTGCCAGACCCGGGACAGGGCCCTCGTCCTATAATTCACCCCTCCACTTT	CARPGTGPSSYNSPLHF
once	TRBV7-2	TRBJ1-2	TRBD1	TGTGCCAGCAGCTTAGAGACAGGGGGCTATGGCTACACCTTC	CASSLETGGYGYTF
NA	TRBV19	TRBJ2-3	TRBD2	TGTGCCAGTAGTATGGGGGGGAGTAGGGCAGATACGCAGTATTTT	CASSMGGSRADTQYF
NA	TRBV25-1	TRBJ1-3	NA	TGTGCCAGCAGTGTAGGGATGGGAGCCGGAAACACCATATATTTT	CASSVGMGAGNTIYF
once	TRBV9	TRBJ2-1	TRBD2	TGTGCCAGCAGCCCCGGACTAGCGGCCGGCACTGAGCAGTTCTTC	CASSPGLAAGTEQFF
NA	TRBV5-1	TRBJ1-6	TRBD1	TGCGCCAGCAGCCACACTCCTTTCCGGACAGGGGATAATTCACCCCTCCACTTT	CASSHTPFRTGDNSPLHF
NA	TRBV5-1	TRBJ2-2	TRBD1	TGCGCCAGCAGCTTGGTGACAGGGAGTACGAACACCGGGGAGCTGTTTTTT	CASSLVTGSTNTGELFF
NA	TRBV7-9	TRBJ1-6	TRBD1	TGTGCCAGCAGCTTAATGGGACAGGGTTCACCCCTCCACTTT	CASSLMGQGSPLHF